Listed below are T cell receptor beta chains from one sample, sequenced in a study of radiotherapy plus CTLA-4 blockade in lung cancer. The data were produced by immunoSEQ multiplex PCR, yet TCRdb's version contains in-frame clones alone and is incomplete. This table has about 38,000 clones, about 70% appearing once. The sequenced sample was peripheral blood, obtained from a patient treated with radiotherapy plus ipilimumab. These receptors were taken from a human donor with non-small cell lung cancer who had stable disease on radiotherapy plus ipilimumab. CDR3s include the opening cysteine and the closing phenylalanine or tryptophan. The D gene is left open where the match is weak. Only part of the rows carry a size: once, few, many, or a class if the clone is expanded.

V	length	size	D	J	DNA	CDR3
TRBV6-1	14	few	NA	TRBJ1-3	TGTGCCAGCAGAACAGGTTTCTCTGGAAACACCATATATTTT	CASRTGFSGNTIYF
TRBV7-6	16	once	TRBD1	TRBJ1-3	TGTGCCAGCAGCTTAAGACAGGGGACCTCTGGAAACACCATATATTTT	CASSLRQGTSGNTIYF
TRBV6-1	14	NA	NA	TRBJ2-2	TGTGCCAGCAGGCCACAGGGTAACACCGGGGAGCTGTTTTTT	CASRPQGNTGELFF
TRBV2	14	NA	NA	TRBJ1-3	TGTGCCAGCAGGAGCCAGGTTTCTGGAAACACCATATATTTT	CASRSQVSGNTIYF
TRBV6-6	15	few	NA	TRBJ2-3	TGTGCCAGCAGTTACTCGAGACAGGCCATAGATACGCAGTATTTT	CASSYSRQAIDTQYF
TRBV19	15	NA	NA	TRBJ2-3	TGTGCCAGTAGTATCACCGGGACTAGCACAGATACGCAGTATTTT	CASSITGTSTDTQYF
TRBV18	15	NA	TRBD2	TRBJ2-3	TGTGCCAGCTCACCATGGACTAGCGGGGCAGATACGCAGTATTTT	CASSPWTSGADTQYF
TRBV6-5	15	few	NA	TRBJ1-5	TGTGCCAGCAGTTACACGGACAGCTTGAATCAGCCCCAGCATTTT	CASSYTDSLNQPQHF
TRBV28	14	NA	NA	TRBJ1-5	TGTGCCAGCAGTTTCCCGCCGAGCAATCAGCCCCAGCATTTT	CASSFPPSNQPQHF
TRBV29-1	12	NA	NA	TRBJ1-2	TGCAGCGTTGGAGCAGGGGACTATGGCTACACCTTC	CSVGAGDYGYTF
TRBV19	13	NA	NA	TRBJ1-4	TGTGCCAGTAGTATAGACCGGGATGAAAAACTGTTTTTT	CASSIDRDEKLFF
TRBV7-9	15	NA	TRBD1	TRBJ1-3	TGTGCCAGCAGCTTAGAAACAGGGGCTGGAAACACCATATATTTT	CASSLETGAGNTIYF
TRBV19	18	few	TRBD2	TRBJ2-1	TGTGCCAGTAGTATAGTGGGACTAGCGGCTACCGACGGCAATGAGCAGTTCTTC	CASSIVGLAATDGNEQFF
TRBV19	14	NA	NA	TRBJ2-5	TGTGCCAGTAGTATTTCGGCCGTGGGGGAGACCCAGTACTTC	CASSISAVGETQYF
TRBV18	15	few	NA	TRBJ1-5	TGTGCCAGCTCACCAGAGTCCGGGGGCTTCCAGCCCCAGCATTTT	CASSPESGGFQPQHF
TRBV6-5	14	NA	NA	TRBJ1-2	TGTGCCAGCAGTTTAGTAGGCGGGCGCTATGGCTACACCTTC	CASSLVGGRYGYTF
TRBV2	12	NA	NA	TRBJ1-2	TGTGCCAGCAGTGAATCGGGGAATGGCTACACCTTC	CASSESGNGYTF
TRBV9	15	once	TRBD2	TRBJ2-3	TGTGCCAGCAGCCGACTAGCGGGGAGCACAGATACGCAGTATTTT	CASSRLAGSTDTQYF
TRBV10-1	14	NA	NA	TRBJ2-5	TGCGCCAGCAGTGACGGGGCAGGGTGGGAGACCCAGTACTTC	CASSDGAGWETQYF
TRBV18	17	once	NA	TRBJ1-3	TGTGCCAGCTCATCATTACAGGGCCCAAGCTCTGGAAACACCATATATTTT	CASSSLQGPSSGNTIYF
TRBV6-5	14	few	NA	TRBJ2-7	TGTGCCAGCAGCGTAGTAGCTGTCGCCCACGAGCAGTACTTC	CASSVVAVAHEQYF
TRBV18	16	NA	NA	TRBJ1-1	TGTGCCAGCTCAGGTCTCCTGGCAGCTAAGAACACTGAAGCTTTCTTT	CASSGLLAAKNTEAFF